This T cell receptor beta chain was sequenced for a study of yellow fever vaccine responses in identical twins. Findings and limits, study-wide: Twins' vaccine T cell responses were reported to seem partly convergent and partly personalized.

On this clonotype: Antigen specificity is unknown.

V lost 0 bases and J lost 4, with 12 bases in between. Germline CDR1 reads MNHEY; CDR2 reads SVGEGT. The CDR3 totals 15 residues. One entry per CDR3 protein, called by TCRdb with MiXCR from the RT-PCR reads. The sample includes more than 2,500 distinct CDR3 sequences, 75% to 90% of them seen just once. The sample here was T cells from blood (PBMCs), unsorted or a sorted subset (not recorded which), taken before or after yellow fever vaccination (not recorded which). This sequence originates from a female donor who received the yellow fever vaccine. The rearrangement joins TRBV6-2 or TRBV6-3 to TRBJ1-1; D gene ambiguous. The CDR3 DNA reads TGTGCCAGCAGTTACTCTCGGTCATCTGGCACTGAAGCTTTCTTT. Translated: CASSYSRSSGTEAFF.